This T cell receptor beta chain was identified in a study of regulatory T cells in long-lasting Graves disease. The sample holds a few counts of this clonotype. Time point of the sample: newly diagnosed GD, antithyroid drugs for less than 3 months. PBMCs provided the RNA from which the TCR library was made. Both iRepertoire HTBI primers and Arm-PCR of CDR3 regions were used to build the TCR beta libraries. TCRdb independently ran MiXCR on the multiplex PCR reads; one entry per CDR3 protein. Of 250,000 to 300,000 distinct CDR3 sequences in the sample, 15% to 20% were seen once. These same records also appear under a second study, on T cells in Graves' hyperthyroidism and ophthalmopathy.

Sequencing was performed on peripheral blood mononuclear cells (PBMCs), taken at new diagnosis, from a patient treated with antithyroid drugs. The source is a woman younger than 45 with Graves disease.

Here the CDR3 DNA reads TGCGCCAGCAGCTACCGGACAGGGGATCATGAAGCTTTCTTT. Amino acid sequence: CASSYRTGDHEAFF. The genes are TRBV5-1 and TRBJ1-1; TRBD1 aligns across 9 bases. The CDR3 totals 14 residues. V was pared by 3 bases and J by 7 bases, with 7 bases of the junction left unmatched. Germline lookup yields CDR1 SGHRS and CDR2 YFSETQ.